This T cell receptor beta chain came from a study of regulatory T cells in long-lasting Graves disease. Study-level background: With positive TSH receptor antibodies and over 5 years of antithyroid drugs, Graves' disease was considered persistent. Study results and caveats: Persistent Graves' patients had lower TCR diversity than newly diagnosed ones. TRBV28 was favored in persistent disease, as were TRBJ1-2 and TRBJ2-5.

Time point indicated: persistent/refractory GD, antithyroid drugs over 5 years with positive TRAb. PBMC RNA was the source of the TCR library. The guidelines of the American Thyroid Association were the basis for diagnosing Graves' disease. Assembly of TCR beta libraries relied on iRepertoire HTBI primers together with Arm-PCR of CDR3 regions. TCRdb used MiXCR to reprocess the multiplex PCR reads, holding one entry per CDR3 protein. In the table there are hundreds of thousands of distinct CDR3 sequences, less than 25% of which are singletons. This clonotype was detected many times. Its antigen is not identified. The V end was cut by 2 bases, the J end by 4 bases, with 8 bases between. The germline V gene has CDR1 SNHLY and CDR2 FYNNEI. This CDR3 is 14 amino acids long.

The chain links TRBV2 to TRBJ2-2; no firm D call. Sample: peripheral blood mononuclear cells (PBMCs), taken when the disease was refractory, from a patient treated with antithyroid drugs. This receptor was identified in a female donor with Graves disease. CDR3 protein: CASSEIWPTGELFF. CDR3 sequence (DNA): TGTGCCAGCAGTGAAATTTGGCCCACCGGGGAGCTGTTTTTT. Using reference TRBV2 and TRBJ2-2 for the parts outside the CDR3, the full variable domain is EPEVTQTPSHQVTQMGQEVILRCVPISNHLYFYWYRQILGQKVEFLVSFYNNEISEKSEIFDDQFSVERPDGSNFTLKIRSTKLEDSAMYFCASSEIWPTGELFFGEGSRLTVL.